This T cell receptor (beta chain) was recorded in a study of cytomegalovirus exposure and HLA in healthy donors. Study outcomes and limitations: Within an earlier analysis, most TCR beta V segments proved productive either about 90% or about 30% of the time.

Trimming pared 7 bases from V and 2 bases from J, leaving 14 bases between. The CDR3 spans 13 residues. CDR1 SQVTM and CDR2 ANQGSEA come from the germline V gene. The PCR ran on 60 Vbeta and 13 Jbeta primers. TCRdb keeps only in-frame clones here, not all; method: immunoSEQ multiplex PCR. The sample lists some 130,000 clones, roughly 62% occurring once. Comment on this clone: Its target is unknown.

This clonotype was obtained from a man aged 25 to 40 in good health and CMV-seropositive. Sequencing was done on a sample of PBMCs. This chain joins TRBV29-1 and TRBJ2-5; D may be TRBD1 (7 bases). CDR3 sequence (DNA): TGCAGCGCGGAGGGGGCCTTGCAAGAGACCCAGTACTTC. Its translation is CSAEGALQETQYF.